These 31 T cell receptor beta chains share one sample of origin, sequenced in a study of blood T cell repertoires in COVID-19. Using immunoSEQ multiplex PCR, the repertoire was profiled, and TCRdb retains in-frame clones only, with some absent. The repertoire has about 250,000 clones, approximately 82% of them found once; the top ten carry around 6%. The sample was peripheral blood. The origin of the receptors is an elderly man with acute or convalescent COVID-19.

This rearrangement joins TRBV19 to TRBJ1-2, with TRBD1 matching over 7 bases. Per germline, CDR1 LNHDA and CDR2 SQIVND (reference sequence). The CDR3 runs to 14 residues. The ends lost 3 bases at V and 7 bases at J; junction bases unmatched: 8. The DNA for the CDR3 is TGTGCCAGTAGTATTTTTCAGGGGGTCGGTGGCTACACCTTC. This encodes CASSIFQGVGGYTF.

Details on this clone: Other DNA sequences from this sample encode an identical CDR3 as well. The genes are TRBV2 and TRBJ1-2; TRBD1 aligns across 7 bases. From germline, CDR1 is SNHLY and CDR2 FYNNEI. This CDR3 region has 12 residues. V shed 6 bases, J shed 5 bases, and the junction held 3 bases outside the gene matches. Here the CDR3 DNA reads TGTGCCAGCAGCCGGACAGGTTATGGCTACACCTTC. As protein: CASSRTGYGYTF. Variable domain in full (rest from reference TRBV2 and TRBJ1-2): EPEVTQTPSHQVTQMGQEVILRCVPISNHLYFYWYRQILGQKVEFLVSFYNNEISEKSEIFDDQFSVERPDGSNFTLKIRSTKLEDSAMYFCASSRTGYGYTFGSGTRLTVV.

The chain couples TRBV27 to TRBJ1-5; the D is unclear. The length of the CDR3 is 13 residues. Germline loops: CDR1 MNHEY, CDR2 SMNVEV (reference sequence). V dropped 5 bases and J dropped 11 bases, with 16 bases sitting between them. CDR3 coding DNA: TGTGCCAGCAGTCTCCAGGAAGGAGGGACCCAGCATTTT. Its protein product is CASSLQEGGTQHF.

CDR3 protein: CASGQGFQPQHF. The CDR3 nucleotides are TGTGCCAGCGGACAGGGTTTTCAGCCCCAGCATTTT. V is TRBV28 and J is TRBJ1-5, with TRBD1 identical over 8 bases. V lost 8 bases and J lost 6; bases outside the gene matches: 3. The CDR3 length is 12 residues. The germline V gene encodes CDR1 MDHEN and CDR2 SYDVKM.

This rearrangement joins TRBV24-1 to TRBJ2-2; D perhaps matches TRBD1 (5 bases). The CDR3 totals 16 residues. Germline V gene lookup returns CDR1 KGHDR and CDR2 SFDVKD. V lost 9 bases and J 0 bases, leaving 16 bases between the germline ends. The CDR3 region has the DNA TGTGCCACCCTCCCCTCGACAGCTACGAACACCGGGGAGCTGTTTTTT. It encodes CATLPSTATNTGELFF.

In DNA form, the CDR3 reads TGTGCCAGCAGCGTAGGGCCCGGGACTAGCGACAGCACAGATACGCAGTATTTT. The encoded protein is CASSVGPGTSDSTDTQYF. The V and J genes are TRBV9 and TRBJ2-3; 10 bases map to TRBD2. Germline V gene sequence: CDR1 SGDLS, CDR2 YYNGEE. With V trimmed by 0 bases and J by 0 bases, 7 bases remained unmatched. CDR3 size: 18 residues.

The DNA for the CDR3 is TGTGCCAGCAGCAAAGGACAGGCCTCTTACAATGAGCAGTTCTTC. This translates into CASSKGQASYNEQFF. The chain couples TRBV5-6 to TRBJ2-1; 7 positions agree with TRBD1. J gave up 4 bases and V 4 bases, and 8 bases lay outside the gene matches. Germline V lookup: CDR1 SGHDT, CDR2 YYEEEE. The CDR3 covers 15 residues.

This chain uses TRBV3-1 (or the pseudogene TRBV3-2) with TRBJ2-3; a weak D match, TRBD2 (6 bases). Trimming took off 0 bases at V and 3 bases at J, with 10 bases between the two ends. Germline V lookup: CDR1 LGHDT, CDR2 YNNKEL (reference sequence). CDR3 length equals 15 residues. Written as DNA, the CDR3 is TGTGCCAGCAGCCAAGATTCGGGGAGGACAGATACGCAGTATTTT. This sequence encodes CASSQDSGRTDTQYF.

This clone was seen only once. The chain joins TRBV5-1 to TRBJ2-1; 9 bases map to TRBD1. Germline CDR1 reads SGHRS; CDR2 reads YFSETQ. This CDR3 spans 15 amino acids. V trimming: 4 bases; J trimming: 4 bases; junction bases outside the gene matches: 6. CDR3: CASSRGTGPYNEQFF. The CDR3 coding sequence is TGCGCCAGCAGCCGCGGGACAGGGCCTTACAATGAGCAGTTCTTC.

V is TRBV28 and J is TRBJ2-3, with no clear D. CDR1 is MDHEN, CDR2 SYDVKM, per germline. This CDR3 spans 16 amino acids. The V end was cut by 2 bases, the J end by 0 bases, with 12 bases between. CDR3 residues: CASSLGYTTSTDTQYF. The CDR3, as DNA: TGTGCCAGCAGTTTAGGATATACTACTAGCACAGATACGCAGTATTTT.

This clone was detected once. V is TRBV28 and J is TRBJ2-5, with TRBD1 identical over 7 bases. The CDR3 has 15 residues. The germline V gene has CDR1 MDHEN and CDR2 SYDVKM. Germline trimming cut 6 bases from V and 4 bases from J; bases unmatched to any gene: 11. The CDR3 DNA follows: TGTGCCAGCAGCCTAGGGGGCGCGTCAACAGAGACCCAGTACTTC. Encoded protein: CASSLGGASTETQYF.

This clone was counted a single time. J is TRBJ1-2 and V is TRBV6-4, with a weak D call TRBD1 (6 bases). The CDR3 totals 17 residues. CDR1 and CDR2 (germline): MRHNA, SNTAGT. V was trimmed by 2 bases and J by 2 bases, leaving 18 bases between them. As DNA, the CDR3 is TGTGCCAGCAGTGACCCGGGTGGACAGTCAAAAAACTATGGCTACACCTTC. This translates into CASSDPGGQSKNYGYTF.

The gene calls are TRBV27 and TRBJ2-1; 9 bases are shared with TRBD1. The V gene end was trimmed by 5 bases and the J gene end by 4 bases; junction bases not matched to a gene: 6. The CDR3 has 15 amino acids. CDR1 and CDR2 (germline): MNHEY, SMNVEV (reference sequence). CDR3: CASSPGQGHYNEQFF. In nucleotides, the CDR3 is TGTGCCAGCAGTCCGGGACAGGGCCATTACAATGAGCAGTTCTTC.

The gene calls are TRBV9 and TRBJ2-7; 8 positions match TRBD2. Germline V gene data show CDR1 as SGDLS and CDR2 as YYNGEE. There are 18 residues in the CDR3. J was trimmed by 0 bases and V by 3 bases; bases with no gene match: 14. The CDR3 DNA follows: TGTGCCAGCAGCGCCCACCACCCCAGCGGGGGAAGCTCCTACGAGCAGTACTTC. The encoded protein is CASSAHHPSGGSSYEQYF.

The chain has TRBV7-2 and TRBJ2-3, with D possibly being TRBD2 (6 bases). V lost 2 bases and J 4 bases, leaving 7 bases between the germline ends. The CDR3 runs 13 residues. Germline CDR1 and CDR2: SGHTA and FQGNSA. The CDR3 DNA reads as TGTGCCAGCAGCTTAAGGGAGGCAGATACGCAGTATTTT. Protein sequence: CASSLREADTQYF.

This clone was observed at least ten times. The chain is built from TRBV4-2 and TRBJ1-3, with D possibly matching TRBD1 (5 bases). This CDR3 has 15 residues. V lost 2 bases and J lost 0, with 8 bases in between. CDR1 is LGHNA and CDR2 is YNFKEQ in the germline V gene. CDR3 protein: CASSQPTASGNTIYF. DNA for the CDR3: TGTGCCAGCAGCCAACCGACAGCCTCTGGAAACACCATATATTTT.

The V gene is TRBV6-5, the J gene TRBJ1-1; the D gene is possibly TRBD1 (5 bases). Trimming shortened V by 0 bases and J by 8 bases, and 13 bases separated the two germline ends. The CDR3 has 14 amino acids. Germline CDR1 MNHEY, CDR2 SVGAGI. The CDR3 DNA is TGTGCCAGCAGTTACTCGGGGGGGATCGGGGAAGCTTTCTTT. This gives the protein CASSYSGGIGEAFF.

The chain employs TRBV19 and TRBJ2-7, with a possible D match to TRBD2 (6 bases). The CDR3 spans 15 residues. Deletions cut 3 bases from V and 1 base from J, with 13 bases between. The germline V gene has CDR1 LNHDA and CDR2 SQIVND (reference sequence). The CDR3 here is CASSMVGSGSYEQYF. Here the CDR3 DNA reads TGTGCCAGTAGTATGGTGGGTAGCGGATCCTACGAGCAGTACTTC.

The CDR3 loop reads CAWSVWGLRGGRAFF. CDR3 coding DNA: TGTGCCTGGAGTGTCTGGGGGTTGAGGGGAGGTCGAGCTTTCTTT. This sequence joins TRBV30 and TRBJ1-1; D may be TRBD1 (5 bases). The germline gives CDR1 GTSNPN, CDR2 SVGIG (reference sequence). This CDR3 is 15 amino acids long. Trimming shortened V by 0 bases and J by 10 bases, and 21 bases separated the two germline ends.

The chain recombines TRBV5-1 with TRBJ2-5; 7 nucleotides align to TRBD2. The germline gives CDR1 SGHRS, CDR2 YFSETQ. J was trimmed by 2 bases and V by 4 bases; bases with no gene match: 11. The CDR3 runs to 16 residues. This CDR3 is CASSTTGLYSQETQYF. As DNA, the CDR3 is TGCGCCAGCAGCACCACGGGACTATACTCACAAGAGACCCAGTACTTC. Filled out from reference TRBV5-1 and TRBJ2-5, the complete variable domain reads KAGVTQTPRYLIKTRGQQVTLSCSPISGHRSVSWYQQTPGQGLQFLFEYFSETQRNKGNFPGRFSGRQFSNSRSEMNVSTLELGDSALYLCASSTTGLYSQETQYFGPGTRLLVL.

This clone was detected once. J is TRBJ2-3 and V is TRBV24-1, with 10 bases lining up with TRBD2. Germline V gives CDR1 KGHDR, CDR2 SFDVKD. V dropped 4 bases and J dropped 3; count of bases not matched to a gene: 18. CDR3 length: 20 residues. CDR3 DNA sequence: TGTGCCACCAGTGACGCACTAGGAAGCGGGAGGGCCGGTGTTACAGATACGCAGTATTTT. Translated: CATSDALGSGRAGVTDTQYF.

The chain couples TRBV5-1 to TRBJ1-2; 8 bases line up with TRBD1. The CDR3 has 16 residues. Germline V CDR1 and CDR2: SGHRS, YFSETQ. V lost 9 bases and J lost 5; bases outside the gene matches: 18. The CDR3 region has the DNA TGCGCCACCTCAACGGATACACAGGGGGATCTTTATGGCTACACCTTC. The encoded protein is CATSTDTQGDLYGYTF.

The chain is built from TRBV30 and TRBJ1-2, with a weak D call TRBD1 (5 bases). CDR3 size: 15 residues. V was trimmed by 0 bases and J by 8 bases, leaving 19 bases between them. Germline V lookup: CDR1 GTSNPN, CDR2 SVGIG (reference sequence). The chain's CDR3 is CAWSVSGGLMGGYTF. DNA for the CDR3: TGTGCCTGGAGTGTAAGCGGGGGACTCATGGGGGGCTACACCTTC.

The V call is TRBV21-1, the J call TRBJ1-6; TRBD1 is taken as the D call from the table, unchecked against the DNA. TRBV21-1 is a recognized pseudogene. The CDR3 totals 17 residues. CDR3 nucleotides: TGTGCCAGCAGCACAAAAACAGGGAGATTAAAATGCTCACCCCTCCACTTT. Its protein product is CASSTKTGRLKCSPLHF.

This sequence joins TRBV19 and TRBJ2-5, with a weak D call TRBD2 (6 bases). Deletions cut 3 bases from V and 5 bases from J, with 16 bases between. CDR1 and CDR2 (germline): LNHDA, SQIVND (reference sequence). The CDR3 loop spans 15 amino acids. The CDR3 is CASSIGAGQTETQYF. CDR3 nucleotides: TGTGCCAGTAGTATTGGAGCGGGTCAGACGGAGACCCAGTACTTC.

The chain recombines TRBV28 with TRBJ1-2; D is possibly TRBD1 (6 bases). The V and J ends lost 6 bases and 4 bases respectively, with 15 bases between them. The length of the CDR3 is 14 residues. CDR1 and CDR2 from the germline V gene are MDHEN and SYDVKM. The CDR3 coding sequence is TGTGCCAGCAGAGCAGGGGAACCACTCTATGGCTACACCTTC. Its protein is CASRAGEPLYGYTF.

The chain carries TRBV29-1 and TRBJ2-5; 7 positions agree with TRBD1. The V and J ends lost 5 bases and 1 base, in that order; junction bases with no gene match: 4. The CDR3 is 13 residues long. Germline V lookup: CDR1 SQVTM, CDR2 ANQGSEA. DNA of the CDR3: TGCAGCGTTCGGGACAGCCCCCAAGAGACCCAGTACTTC. Protein: CSVRDSPQETQYF. The entire variable domain, with the rest obtained from reference TRBV29-1 and TRBJ2-5, is as follows: SAVISQKPSRDICQRGTSLTIQCQVDSQVTMMFWYRQQPGQSLTLIATANQGSEATYESGFVIDKFPISRPNLTFSTLTVSNMSPEDSSIYLCSVRDSPQETQYFGPGTRLLVL.

The genes are TRBV7-9 and TRBJ2-3; D may be TRBD2 (6 bases). The germline gives CDR1 SEHNR, CDR2 FQNEAQ (reference sequence). This CDR3 spans 16 amino acids. V was pared by 1 base and J by 3 bases, with 14 bases between. CDR3 amino acids: CASSLVPSVGTDTQYF. The CDR3 nucleotides are TGTGCCAGCAGCTTAGTCCCTAGCGTCGGTACAGATACGCAGTATTTT.

The V call is TRBV29-1, the J call TRBJ2-7; 10 bases fit TRBD1. The CDR3 consists of 13 residues. V lost 6 bases and J lost 4; bases outside the gene matches: 6. Germline V gene lookup returns CDR1 SQVTM and CDR2 ANQGSEA. CDR3 sequence (DNA): TGCAGCGTGGCTGGACAGGGGGGTTACGAGCAGTACTTC. The encoded protein is CSVAGQGGYEQYF.

This clone came up once. The chain couples TRBV7-8 to TRBJ2-5; 8 nucleotides agree with TRBD2. V lost 5 bases, J lost 0 bases, and 8 bases stayed unmatched. In germline, CDR1 is SGHVS, CDR2 FQNEAQ. This CDR3 has 16 residues. CDR3 region: CASSRVVAGNQETQYF. The CDR3 DNA reads as TGTGCCAGCAGCCGAGTGGTAGCGGGGAACCAAGAGACCCAGTACTTC.

This sequence joins TRBV7-6 and TRBJ2-2; 10 nucleotides match TRBD2. Trimming cost V 6 bases and J 7 bases; bases outside gene matches: 8. The CDR3 length is 15 residues. Germline CDR1 and CDR2: SGHVS and FNYEAQ. The CDR3 nucleotides are TGTGCCAGCAGGCTAGCGGGAGACGTGGGCGGGGAGCTGTTTTTT. As protein: CASRLAGDVGGELFF.